These 28 T cell receptor beta chains were all obtained from the same sample, sequenced in a study of T cell repertoires in cytomegalovirus infection. TCRdb redid the calling of the reads with MiXCR, one entry per CDR3 protein. The repertoire consists of about 920,000 distinct CDR3 sequences, with more than 25% occurring once and the leading ten covering over 12%. No antigen has been identified for these receptors. The specimen was cultured CD8+ T cells from PBMCs, collected from culture after CMV antigen stimulation. All receptors come from a human donor in good health (CMV status not recorded). Some clones in this sample may be carry-over from other donors' samples.

This clonotype has at least ten counts. This sequence joins TRBV4-1 and TRBJ1-1, with D unclear. Germline CDR1 reads MGHRA; CDR2 reads YSYEKL. V was shortened by 4 bases and J by 5 bases, with 8 bases between the two germline ends. The CDR3 totals 12 residues. Here the CDR3 DNA reads TGCGCCAGCAGCCCTGGGCCGACTGAAGCTTTCTTT. Amino acids: CASSPGPTEAFF.

In this sample, this clonotype turned up a few times. The rearrangement links TRBV4-2 to TRBJ1-6, with D possibly TRBD1 on 6 matching bases. Trimming took off 0 bases at V and 6 bases at J, with 12 bases between the two ends. This CDR3 contains 16 residues. Germline V lookup: CDR1 LGHNA, CDR2 YNFKEQ. CDR3 amino acids: CASSQDTGAPNSPLHF. The CDR3 nucleotides are TGTGCCAGCAGCCAAGATACGGGGGCCCCTAATTCACCCCTCCACTTT.

This clonotype was picked up a small number of times. The chain has TRBV19 and TRBJ1-1; no clear D gene. The CDR3 consists of 11 residues. Per germline, CDR1 LNHDA and CDR2 SQIVND (reference sequence). V lost 7 bases and J 4 bases, leaving 7 bases between the germline ends. In DNA form, the CDR3 reads TGTGCCAGTACCGCGAGCACTGAAGCTTTCTTT. This codes for CASTASTEAFF. The whole variable domain, remainder taken from reference TRBV19 and TRBJ1-1, is DGGITQSPKYLFRKEGQNVTLSCEQNLNHDAMYWYRQDPGQGLRLIYYSQIVNDFQKGDIAEGYSVSREKKESFPLTVTSAQKNPTAFYLCASTASTEAFFGQGTRLTVV.

V and J are TRBV13 and TRBJ2-4; tentative D call: TRBD1 (6 bases). CDR3 size: 16 residues. Germline CDR1 PRHDT, CDR2 FYEKMQ (reference sequence). Deletions cut 5 bases from V and 0 bases from J, with 14 bases between. CDR3 in DNA: TGTGCCAGCAGCCTTAGACAGGAACTAGCCAAAAACATTCAGTACTTC. This sequence encodes CASSLRQELAKNIQYF.

This clonotype was observed at least ten times. V is TRBV7-9 and J is TRBJ2-7; D unresolved. V dropped 1 base and J dropped 1 base, with 2 bases sitting between them. This CDR3 has 12 residues. Germline-derived CDR1 and CDR2 are SEHNR and FQNEAQ (reference sequence). Written as DNA, the CDR3 is TGTGCCAGCAGCTTAGTATCCTACGAGCAGTACGTC. The encoded protein is CASSLVSYEQYV.

This sequence joins TRBV7-9 and TRBJ1-1; no firm D call. CDR1 SEHNR and CDR2 FQNEAQ come from the germline V gene (reference sequence). The CDR3 has 12 amino acids. V was clipped by 6 bases and J by 4 bases, with 9 bases between them. The CDR3 DNA is TGTGCCAGCAGTCGAGCCGCCACTGAAGCTTTCTTT. It translates to CASSRAATEAFF.

This clonotype was counted at least ten times. The chain has TRBV7-6 and TRBJ1-1; possibly TRBD1 for D (6 bases). V was clipped by 5 bases and J by 3 bases, with 16 bases between them. The CDR3 contains 15 residues. Germline V gene sequence: CDR1 SGHVS, CDR2 FNYEAQ. The CDR3 nucleotides read TGTGCCAGCAGCGACCCGGGGGCGGATGACACTGAAGCTTTCTTT. Translation: CASSDPGADDTEAFF.

This clonotype was detected only a few times. The genes are TRBV27 and TRBJ1-4; D possibly corresponds to TRBD1 (6 bases). Germline V gene lookup returns CDR1 MNHEY and CDR2 SMNVEV (reference sequence). The CDR3 has 15 amino acids. The germline V and J ends were trimmed by 6 bases and 0 bases, with 11 bases remaining between them. The CDR3 DNA sequence: TGTGCCAGCAGAGGGGGGGTTGCAACTAATGAAAAACTGTTTTTT. The encoded protein is CASRGGVATNEKLFF.

This chain uses TRBV12-3 or TRBV12-4 with TRBJ2-7, with 8 bases aligning to TRBD1. CDR3 length: 15 amino acids. With 2 bases clipped from V and 3 bases from J, the junction kept 6 bases outside the gene matches. CDR3 coding DNA: TGTGCCAGCAGTTTAACAGGGGGATTTGTCTACGAGCAGTACTTC. Translating it yields CASSLTGGFVYEQYF.

This clonotype has at least ten counts. This chain joins TRBV12-3 or TRBV12-4 and TRBJ2-5, with D possibly being TRBD1 or TRBD2 (5 bases each). Trimming cost V 7 bases and J 5 bases, with 14 bases left between them. The CDR3 is 13 amino acids. The CDR3 DNA follows: TGTGCCAGCATTCAGGGCGGCGGGGAGACCCAGTACTTC. Amino acids: CASIQGGGETQYF.

A remark on this clonotype: Germline is not matched at one junction end, which may reflect a read error. V is TRBV9 and J is TRBJ2-1; 7 nucleotides match TRBD1. The CDR3 totals 12 residues. CDR1 and CDR2 (germline): SGDLS, YYNGEE. CDR3 bases: TGTGCCAGCGCCTCAGACAGACAGGGAATACTCTTC. Protein: CASASDRQGILF.

This sequence joins TRBV6-5 and TRBJ2-1, with no clear D. Looked up from germline, CDR1 is MNHEY and CDR2 is SVGAGI. The V and J ends lost 4 bases and 4 bases respectively, with 11 bases between them. The CDR3 runs 14 residues. The CDR3 reads CASSSPDHYNEQFF. CDR3 DNA sequence: TGTGCCAGCAGTTCTCCGGACCATTACAATGAGCAGTTCTTC.

V and J are TRBV23-1 and TRBJ2-7; a possible D gene is TRBD1 (7 bases). TRBV23-1 falls under the ORF class, with uncertain function. The V and J ends lost 7 bases and 5 bases respectively, with 27 bases between them. The length of the CDR3 is 17 residues. The CDR3 region is CASTQGGKDQHSNEQYV. CDR3 in DNA: TGCGCCAGCACCCAGGGGGGAAAGGATCAGCATAGCAACGAGCAGTACGTC.

The CDR3 coding sequence is TGCAGTGCTAGCGCAACAGGCTTCTATGGCTACACCTTC. It is translated as CSASATGFYGYTF. This chain uses TRBV20-1 with TRBJ1-2; D is perhaps TRBD1 (5 bases). The CDR3 sequence is 13 residues long. Trimming stripped 3 bases from V and 4 bases from J, with 12 bases between. CDR1 is DFQATT and CDR2 is SNEGSKA in the germline V gene (reference sequence).

This clonotype appeared a few times. The V and J genes are TRBV27 and TRBJ1-4; perhaps TRBD1 as D (5 bases). The germline CDR1 and CDR2 sequences are MNHEY and SMNVEV (reference sequence). The CDR3 contains 18 residues. Trimming took 6 bases from V and 7 from J, leaving 27 bases between them. In nucleotides, the CDR3 is TGTGCCAGCAGGCAGATCGCGTCCCAGGGCGGAGCATTTGAAAAACTGTTTTTT. Translation: CASRQIASQGGAFEKLFF.

This clonotype has just a few counts. This chain connects TRBV19 to TRBJ2-1; D is possibly TRBD1 or TRBD2 (6 bases each). Germline V lookup: CDR1 LNHDA, CDR2 SQIVND (reference sequence). Trimming shortened V by 2 bases and J by 7 bases, and 12 bases separated the two germline ends. The CDR3 covers 14 residues. CDR3 loop: CASSIRGLGNEQFF. The CDR3 DNA sequence: TGTGCCAGTAGTATACGGGGGCTGGGGAATGAGCAGTTCTTC.

This chain joins TRBV6-1 and TRBJ2-1; 7 nucleotides line up with TRBD2. Germline CDR1 MNHNS, CDR2 SASEGT. V shed 1 base and J 4 bases; nucleotides not matched to a gene: 4. The CDR3 totals 15 residues. DNA for the CDR3: TGTGCCAGCAGTGAAGGGGGGGGAGGGTACAATGAGCAGTTCTTC. It encodes CASSEGGGGYNEQFF.

This CDR3 reads CASSFEDRVENTIYF. The CDR3 nucleotides are TGTGCCAGCAGTTTCGAAGACAGGGTGGAAAACACCATATATTTT. The V gene is TRBV6-6, the J gene TRBJ1-3, with 7 bases that match TRBD1. The V gene's germline CDR1 is MNHNY and CDR2 SVGAGI (reference sequence). The CDR3 totals 15 residues. With 4 bases clipped from V and 6 bases from J, the junction kept 9 bases outside the gene matches.

This chain links TRBV28 with TRBJ1-5, with TRBD1 as a possible D gene (5 bases). The CDR3 is 13 residues long. CDR1 is MDHEN, CDR2 SYDVKM, per germline. With 5 bases removed from V and 6 bases from J, the gap between germline ends came to 11 bases. This chain's CDR3 is CASSGRVPQPQHF. The CDR3 DNA follows: TGTGCCAGCAGTGGCAGGGTACCTCAGCCCCAGCATTTT.

This chain uses TRBV27 with TRBJ2-3; D is possibly TRBD1 or TRBD2 (5 bases each). Trimming pared 5 bases from V and 0 bases from J, leaving 12 bases between. The CDR3 extends over 15 amino acids. The germline V gene encodes CDR1 MNHEY and CDR2 SMNVEV (reference sequence). The CDR3 DNA follows: TGTGCCAGCAGTGCCGGGACGTACAGCACAGATACGCAGTATTTT. As protein: CASSAGTYSTDTQYF.

V gene TRBV5-5 combines with J gene TRBJ2-1; TRBD1 aligns across 7 bases. The CDR3 contains 15 residues. V dropped 4 bases and J dropped 4; count of bases not matched to a gene: 8. Germline loops: CDR1 SGHKS, CDR2 YYEKEE (reference sequence). The CDR3 DNA follows: TGTGCCAGCAGCACCCCCCGGGACAGTTACAATGAGCAGTTCTTC. Translating gives CASSTPRDSYNEQFF.

The genes are TRBV7-9 and TRBJ2-1, with TRBD2 matching 9 bases. CDR3 size: 15 residues. Trimming removed 6 bases from V and 4 bases from J; junction bases left unmatched: 7. Germline V gene sequence: CDR1 SEHNR, CDR2 FQNEAQ (reference sequence). CDR3 loop: CASRWVAGVYNEQFF. As DNA, the CDR3 is TGTGCCAGCAGATGGGTAGCGGGGGTGTACAATGAGCAGTTCTTC. The full variable domain, with the rest looked up from reference TRBV7-9 and TRBJ2-1, is DTGVSQNPRHKITKRGQNVTFRCDPISEHNRLYWYRQTLGQGPEFLTYFQNEAQLEKSRLLSDRFSAERPKGSFSTLEIQRTEQGDSAMYLCASRWVAGVYNEQFFGPGTRLTVL.

The chain joins TRBV19 to TRBJ2-4; D may be TRBD2 (5 bases). The CDR3 consists of 13 residues. The germline gives CDR1 LNHDA, CDR2 SQIVND (reference sequence). Deletions cut 6 bases from V and 6 bases from J, with 12 bases between. This CDR3 is CASSPGLGNIQYF. CDR3 DNA: TGTGCCAGTAGCCCAGGACTGGGAAACATTCAGTACTTC.

There are a few counts of this clonotype. The gene calls are TRBV19 and TRBJ2-7; TRBD2 aligns across 9 bases. The CDR3 is 14 residues long. Trimming took 9 bases from V and 3 from J; bases not matched to a gene: 9. The germline V gene has CDR1 LNHDA and CDR2 SQIVND (reference sequence). The CDR3 coding sequence is TGTGCCAGCAGCGGGACTAGCAGTATCTACGAGCAGTACTTC. Amino acids: CASSGTSSIYEQYF.

There are a few counts of this clonotype. The rearrangement joins TRBV29-1 to TRBJ2-2; 8 nucleotides agree with TRBD1. Germline V CDR1 and CDR2: SQVTM, ANQGSEA. The J segment lost 4 bases and the V segment lost 0 bases, leaving 1 base of the junction unmatched. The CDR3 extends over 14 amino acids. CDR3 DNA sequence: TGCAGCGTTGAAGATCAGGGGGCCACCGGGGAGCTGTTTTTT. Protein sequence: CSVEDQGATGELFF.

The chain carries TRBV6-5 and TRBJ2-7; 8 nucleotides agree with TRBD1. CDR3 size: 13 residues. Germline assignment: CDR1 MNHEY and CDR2 SVGAGI. Trimming removed 7 bases from V and 5 bases from J; junction bases left unmatched: 7. CDR3 protein: CASMRTGLHEQYF. CDR3 bases: TGTGCCAGCATGCGGACAGGGTTGCACGAGCAGTACTTC.

The table lists this clonotype with many counts. This chain uses TRBV7-6 with TRBJ2-3; 8 bases match TRBD2. Germline CDR1 is SGHVS and CDR2 is FNYEAQ. The J segment lost 2 bases and the V segment lost 2 bases, leaving 9 bases of the junction unmatched. This CDR3 has 17 amino acids. This CDR3 reads CASSLSISGGVTDTQYF. The CDR3 DNA sequence: TGTGCCAGCAGCTTATCCATCAGCGGGGGAGTCACAGATACGCAGTATTTT.

The chain has TRBV11-2 and TRBJ1-1, with a possible D match to TRBD1 (5 bases). Trimming cost V 2 bases and J 1 base, with 14 bases left between them. This CDR3 spans 16 amino acids. Germline loops: CDR1 SGHAT, CDR2 FQNNGV. The CDR3 DNA is TGTGCCAGCAGCTTATGGGACCGAGGGGCGAACACTGAAGCTTTCTTT. Amino acids: CASSLWDRGANTEAFF.